The next 24 T cell receptor beta chains were all read from a single sample in a study of T-cell memory formation after mild COVID-19. TCRdb re-analysed the 5' RACE reads in MiXCR, keeping a single row per CDR3 protein. The sample records 300,000 to 400,000 distinct CDR3 sequences, less than 20% being singletons. The sequencing input was PBMCs or a T cell subset sorted from them (not recorded which). Receptors originate from a man younger than 35 who had mild COVID-19 (a few samples of this study predate the infection). Cell type and time point are not known.

This clonotype was counted only a few times. The chain recombines TRBV5-1 with TRBJ2-5; TRBD2 might be the D (6 bases). Germline values: CDR1 SGHRS, CDR2 YFSETQ. The CDR3 loop spans 15 amino acids. V was clipped by 0 bases and J by 9 bases, with 18 bases between them. CDR3 coding DNA: TGCGCCAGCAGCTTGGGGCAAGCGGGCGAGAGGTCCCAGTACTTC. Protein product: CASSLGQAGERSQYF.

The V gene is TRBV2, the J gene TRBJ2-3; a weak D match, TRBD1 (5 bases). The CDR3 is 13 residues long. The V and J ends lost 7 bases and 2 bases respectively, with 10 bases between them. The germline gives CDR1 SNHLY, CDR2 FYNNEI. In DNA, the CDR3 is TGTGCCAGCAACCTAGGGGTCACAGATACGCAGTATTTT. Protein product: CASNLGVTDTQYF.

The genes are TRBV5-1 and TRBJ2-2; TRBD2 matches at 15 bases. The CDR3 runs to 17 residues. CDR1 is SGHRS and CDR2 is YFSETQ in the germline V gene. The trim removed 7 bases at V and 4 bases at J, leaving 8 bases unmatched. The CDR3 sequence is CASSGLAGGPLTGELFF. The CDR3 DNA reads as TGCGCCAGCTCCGGACTAGCGGGGGGGCCGCTCACCGGGGAGCTGTTTTTT.

The chain links TRBV9 to TRBJ2-3; 8 positions agree with TRBD1. Unmatched junction bases numbered 2, after V lost 3 bases and J lost 2 bases. Germline lookup yields CDR1 SGDLS and CDR2 YYNGEE. The CDR3 is 14 residues long. DNA for the CDR3: TGTGCCAGCAGCGCGACAGGGGCCACAGATACGCAGTATTTT. This translates into CASSATGATDTQYF.

The chain carries TRBV5-1 and TRBJ2-7, with TRBD1 matching over 7 bases. Per the germline V gene, CDR1 is SGHRS and CDR2 is YFSETQ. V shed 5 bases, J shed 3 bases, and the junction held 5 bases outside the gene matches. This CDR3 has 13 residues. CDR3 loop: CASRAGTDYEQYF. The CDR3 DNA follows: TGCGCCAGCAGGGCCGGGACAGACTACGAGCAGTACTTC. Drawing the rest from reference TRBV5-1 and TRBJ2-7, the complete variable domain is KAGVTQTPRYLIKTRGQQVTLSCSPISGHRSVSWYQQTPGQGLQFLFEYFSETQRNKGNFPGRFSGRQFSNSRSEMNVSTLELGDSALYLCASRAGTDYEQYFGPGTRLTVT.

Only a few counts were recorded for this clonotype. This sequence joins TRBV20-1 and TRBJ2-7; weak D call: TRBD1 (5 bases). The CDR3 consists of 14 residues. The V end was cut by 2 bases, the J end by 6 bases, with 17 bases between. Germline assignment: CDR1 DFQATT and CDR2 SNEGSKA (reference sequence). In nucleotides, the CDR3 is TGCAGTGCTAGACGGACGGCCCTCCAGGGCGAGCAGTACTTC. It codes for CSARRTALQGEQYF.

V and J are TRBV11-2 and TRBJ1-2; D call uncertain. The length of the CDR3 is 14 residues. Looked up from germline, CDR1 is SGHAT and CDR2 is FQNNGV. V lost 4 bases to trimming and J lost 8 bases, with 17 bases between them. The CDR3 protein is CASSSTFLSRGYTF. The CDR3 DNA reads as TGTGCCAGCAGCTCCACGTTCCTATCTAGGGGCTACACCTTC.

There are a few counts of this clonotype. This chain uses TRBV7-3 with TRBJ2-5; 9 bases are shared with TRBD1. This CDR3 is built from 18 residues. CDR1 and CDR2 from the germline V gene are SGHTA and FQGTGA. The ends lost 1 base at V and 1 base at J; junction bases unmatched: 10. In DNA form, the CDR3 reads TGTGCCAGCAGCTTAAGACCCTACAGGGGGCGCGGCCAAGAGACCCAGTACTTC. Translated, it gives CASSLRPYRGRGQETQYF. The entire variable domain, with the rest obtained from reference TRBV7-3 and TRBJ2-5, is as follows: GAGVSQTPSNKVTEKGKYVELRCDPISGHTALYWYRQSLGQGPEFLIYFQGTGAADDSGLPNDRFFAVRPEGSVSTLKIQRTERGDSAVYLCASSLRPYRGRGQETQYFGPGTRLLVL.

The chain joins TRBV7-9 to TRBJ1-3; TRBD1 matches 12 bases. The germline V gene has CDR1 SEHNR and CDR2 FQNEAQ (reference sequence). V was clipped by 5 bases and J by 4 bases; unmatched bases: 12. The CDR3 covers 18 residues. CDR3 bases: TGTGCCAGCAGCCCGGGACAGGGGGCGCGGATATCAGGAAACACCATATATTTT. Amino acid sequence: CASSPGQGARISGNTIYF.

This clonotype was seen ten or more times. This sequence joins TRBV12-3 or TRBV12-4 and TRBJ2-7; no clear D gene. This CDR3 has 11 amino acids. The V end was cut by 6 bases, the J end by 0 bases, with 3 bases between. The CDR3 DNA reads as TGTGCCAGCAGCAACTCCTACGAGCAGTACTTC. The encoded protein is CASSNSYEQYF.

The chain uses TRBV27 and TRBJ1-2; 12 positions agree with TRBD1. Per the germline V gene, CDR1 is MNHEY and CDR2 is SMNVEV (reference sequence). The CDR3 contains 16 residues. V lost 4 bases to trimming and J lost 4 bases; unmatched junction nucleotides: 7. The CDR3 protein is CASSSFAGQGAYGYTF. Written as DNA, the CDR3 is TGTGCCAGCAGTTCCTTCGCGGGACAGGGGGCCTATGGCTACACCTTC.

This clonotype showed up just a few times. The chain is built from TRBV27 and TRBJ2-7; 8 positions agree with TRBD2. The J segment lost 0 bases and the V segment lost 4 bases, leaving 14 bases of the junction unmatched. The CDR3 runs 18 residues. Germline lookup yields CDR1 MNHEY and CDR2 SMNVEV (reference sequence). The chain's CDR3 is CASSSQGAGGASSYEQYF. In DNA form, the CDR3 reads TGTGCCAGCAGTTCCCAGGGTGCCGGGGGGGCCAGCTCCTACGAGCAGTACTTC.

The J gene is TRBJ2-7, the V gene TRBV7-2, with D perhaps matching TRBD2 (5 bases). V lost 2 bases, J lost 6 bases, and 11 bases lay in between. The germline CDR1 and CDR2 sequences are SGHTA and FQGNSA. The CDR3 extends over 13 amino acids. The CDR3 nucleotides read TGTGCCAGCAGCTTATACGGGGAAATCGAGCAGTACTTC. Encoded protein: CASSLYGEIEQYF.

This clonotype turned up a few times. V is TRBV7-2 and J is TRBJ1-5, with D unresolved. With 3 bases removed from V and 0 bases from J, the gap between germline ends came to 9 bases. The CDR3 is made up of 15 amino acids. Germline CDR1 is SGHTA and CDR2 is FQGNSA. The CDR3 region is CASSFIRDSNQPQHF. The CDR3 DNA sequence: TGTGCCAGCAGCTTCATCAGAGATAGCAATCAGCCCCAGCATTTT.

The chain combines TRBV19 with TRBJ1-1; TRBD1 is a possible D gene (5 bases). This CDR3 has 15 amino acids. With 4 bases removed from V and 1 base from J, the gap between germline ends came to 13 bases. CDR1 is LNHDA and CDR2 is SQIVND in the germline V gene (reference sequence). The CDR3 DNA reads TGTGCCAGTAGTAACCGACAGCCCAGGAACACTGAAGCTTTCTTT. The encoded protein is CASSNRQPRNTEAFF. Based on the CDR3 plus reference TRBV19 and TRBJ1-1, the full variable domain is DGGITQSPKYLFRKEGQNVTLSCEQNLNHDAMYWYRQDPGQGLRLIYYSQIVNDFQKGDIAEGYSVSREKKESFPLTVTSAQKNPTAFYLCASSNRQPRNTEAFFGQGTRLTVV.

There are a few counts of this clonotype. The genes are TRBV5-4 and TRBJ2-3; no clear D. Trimming left V 2 bases short and J 0 bases short, with 10 bases between. The CDR3 has 15 residues. Germline values: CDR1 SGHNT, CDR2 YYREEE (reference sequence). CDR3 in DNA: TGTGCCAGCAGCTTTAAGATTTCTAGCACAGATACGCAGTATTTT. As protein: CASSFKISSTDTQYF.

The gene calls are TRBV24-1 and TRBJ1-5; 8 bases agree with TRBD1. The junction had 7 bases not matched to a gene; V was cut back by 3 bases and J by 7 bases. The CDR3 is 15 amino acids. The V gene's germline CDR1 is KGHDR and CDR2 SFDVKD. The CDR3 protein is CATSDPLDRDQPQHF. CDR3 DNA sequence: TGTGCCACCAGTGATCCGCTGGACAGGGACCAGCCCCAGCATTTT.

The V call is TRBV12-3 or TRBV12-4, the J call TRBJ2-7; D may be TRBD1 (5 bases). The length of the CDR3 is 12 residues. V shed 4 bases and J shed 6 bases, with 10 bases lying between them. The CDR3 region is CASSSWGGEQYV. The CDR3, as DNA: TGTGCCAGCAGTTCTTGGGGCGGCGAGCAGTACGTC.

Ten or more counts support this clonotype. The chain employs TRBV7-2 and TRBJ1-3; the D is unclear. The CDR3 is 15 amino acids. The germline V gene has CDR1 SGHTA and CDR2 FQGNSA. V was shortened by 5 bases and J by 0 bases, with 11 bases between the two germline ends. The CDR3 region is CASSPGRSSGNTIYF. The DNA for the CDR3 is TGTGCCAGCAGCCCAGGTCGGAGCTCTGGAAACACCATATATTTT.

This clonotype came up a few times. The chain carries TRBV6-5 and TRBJ1-4; D is unclear. Germline-derived CDR1 and CDR2 are MNHEY and SVGAGI. V was clipped by 0 bases and J by 1 base, with 18 bases between them. This CDR3 has 19 residues. For the CDR3, the DNA is TGTGCCAGCAGTTACTCGACATCCTTTCATGGAGTAACTAATGAAAAACTGTTTTTT. It translates to CASSYSTSFHGVTNEKLFF.

The gene calls are TRBV21-1 and TRBJ2-7; whether TRBD1, the table's D call, matches the DNA was not checked. TRBV21-1 is assigned pseudogene status. This CDR3 comprises 14 residues. The CDR3 here is CASGSTGPTYEQYF. CDR3 nucleotides: TGTGCCAGCGGATCTACAGGGCCGACCTACGAGCAGTACTTC.

The chain recombines TRBV12-3 or TRBV12-4 with TRBJ1-2, with TRBD1 identical over 11 bases. The CDR3 has 14 residues. V shed 8 bases and J 8 bases; nucleotides not matched to a gene: 10. Written as DNA, the CDR3 is TGTGCCAGCGGCTTCCAGGACAGGGGGCGAGGCTACACCTTC. Amino acids: CASGFQDRGRGYTF.

The V and J genes are TRBV6-5 and TRBJ1-2, with a possible D match to TRBD1 (6 bases). The CDR3 is made up of 15 amino acids. Germline CDR1 reads MNHEY; CDR2 reads SVGAGI. V lost 0 bases, J lost 7 bases, and 15 bases lay in between. The CDR3 region is CASSYSRAGEAGYTF. Written as DNA, the CDR3 is TGTGCCAGCAGTTACTCCCGAGCAGGGGAAGCTGGCTACACCTTC.

This chain connects TRBV5-1 to TRBJ1-6, with D perhaps matching TRBD1 (5 bases). Germline CDR1 and CDR2: SGHRS and YFSETQ. The CDR3 is 15 amino acids. The germline V and J ends were trimmed by 0 bases and 7 bases, with 11 bases remaining between them. CDR3 residues: CASSLGQPQNSPLHF. The CDR3 coding sequence is TGCGCCAGCAGCTTGGGACAGCCTCAAAATTCACCCCTCCACTTT.